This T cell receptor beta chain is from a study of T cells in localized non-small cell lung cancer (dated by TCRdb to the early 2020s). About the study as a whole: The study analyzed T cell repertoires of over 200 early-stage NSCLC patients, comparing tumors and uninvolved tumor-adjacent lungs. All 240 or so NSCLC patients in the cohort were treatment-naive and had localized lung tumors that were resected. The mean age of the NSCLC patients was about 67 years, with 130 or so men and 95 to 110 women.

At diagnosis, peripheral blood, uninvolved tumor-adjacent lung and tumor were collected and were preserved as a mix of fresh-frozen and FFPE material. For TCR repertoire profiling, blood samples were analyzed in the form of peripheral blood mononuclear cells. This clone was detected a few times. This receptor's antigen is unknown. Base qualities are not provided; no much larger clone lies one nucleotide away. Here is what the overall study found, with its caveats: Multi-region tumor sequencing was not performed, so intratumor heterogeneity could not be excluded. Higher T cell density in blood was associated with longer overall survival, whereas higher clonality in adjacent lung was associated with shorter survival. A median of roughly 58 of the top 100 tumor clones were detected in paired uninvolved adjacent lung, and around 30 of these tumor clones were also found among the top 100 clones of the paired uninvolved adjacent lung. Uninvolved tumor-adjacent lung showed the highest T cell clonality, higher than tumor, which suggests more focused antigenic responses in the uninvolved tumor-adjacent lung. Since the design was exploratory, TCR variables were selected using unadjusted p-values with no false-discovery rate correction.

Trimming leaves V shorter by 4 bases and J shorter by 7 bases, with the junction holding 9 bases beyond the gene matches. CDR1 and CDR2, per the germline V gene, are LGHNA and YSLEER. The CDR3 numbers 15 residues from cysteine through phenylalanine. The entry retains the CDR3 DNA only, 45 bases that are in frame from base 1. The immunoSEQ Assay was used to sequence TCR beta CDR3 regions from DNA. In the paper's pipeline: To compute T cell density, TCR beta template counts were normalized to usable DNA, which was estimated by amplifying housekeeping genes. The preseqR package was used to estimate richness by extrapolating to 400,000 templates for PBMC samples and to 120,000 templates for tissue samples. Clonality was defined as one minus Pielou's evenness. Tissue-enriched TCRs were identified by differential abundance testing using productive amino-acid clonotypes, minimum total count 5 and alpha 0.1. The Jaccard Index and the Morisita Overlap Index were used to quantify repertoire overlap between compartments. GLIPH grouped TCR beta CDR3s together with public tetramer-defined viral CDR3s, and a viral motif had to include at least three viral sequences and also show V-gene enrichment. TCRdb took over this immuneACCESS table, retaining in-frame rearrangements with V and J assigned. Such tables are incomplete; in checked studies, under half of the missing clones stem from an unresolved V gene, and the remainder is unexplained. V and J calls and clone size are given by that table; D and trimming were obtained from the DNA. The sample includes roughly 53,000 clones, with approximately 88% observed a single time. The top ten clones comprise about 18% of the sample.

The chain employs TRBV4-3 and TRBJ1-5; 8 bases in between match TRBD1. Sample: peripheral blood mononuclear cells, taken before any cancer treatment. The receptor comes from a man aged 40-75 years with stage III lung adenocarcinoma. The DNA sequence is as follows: TGCGCCAGCAGCCGGTTAGACAGGGGAGGACAGCCCCAGCATTTT. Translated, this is CASSRLDRGGQPQHF.